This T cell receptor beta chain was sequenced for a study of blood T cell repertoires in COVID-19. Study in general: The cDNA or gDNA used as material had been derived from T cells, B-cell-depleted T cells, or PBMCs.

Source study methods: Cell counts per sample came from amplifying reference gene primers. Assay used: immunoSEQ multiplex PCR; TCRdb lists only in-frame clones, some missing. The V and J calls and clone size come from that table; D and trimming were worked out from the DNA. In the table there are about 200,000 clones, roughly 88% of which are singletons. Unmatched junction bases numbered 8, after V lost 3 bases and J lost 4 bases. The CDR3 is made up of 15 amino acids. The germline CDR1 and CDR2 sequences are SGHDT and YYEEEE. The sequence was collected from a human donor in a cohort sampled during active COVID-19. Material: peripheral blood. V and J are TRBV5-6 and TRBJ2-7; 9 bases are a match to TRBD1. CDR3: CASSSWDRVSYEQYF. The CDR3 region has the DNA TGTGCCAGCAGCTCCTGGGACAGGGTCTCTTACGAGCAGTACTTC.